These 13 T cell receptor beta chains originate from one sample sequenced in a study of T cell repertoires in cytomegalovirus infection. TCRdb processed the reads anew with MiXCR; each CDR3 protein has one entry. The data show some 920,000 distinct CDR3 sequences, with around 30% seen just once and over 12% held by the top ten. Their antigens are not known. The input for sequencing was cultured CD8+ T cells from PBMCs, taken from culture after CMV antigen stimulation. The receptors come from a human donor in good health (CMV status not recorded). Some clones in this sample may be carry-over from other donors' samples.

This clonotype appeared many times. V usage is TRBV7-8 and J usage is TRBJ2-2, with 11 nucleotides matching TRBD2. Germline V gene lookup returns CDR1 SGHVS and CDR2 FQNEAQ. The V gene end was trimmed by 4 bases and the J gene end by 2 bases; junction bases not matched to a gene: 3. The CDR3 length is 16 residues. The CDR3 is CASSSLAGANTGELFF. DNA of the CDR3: TGTGCCAGCAGCTCACTAGCGGGGGCAAACACCGGGGAGCTGTTTTTT.

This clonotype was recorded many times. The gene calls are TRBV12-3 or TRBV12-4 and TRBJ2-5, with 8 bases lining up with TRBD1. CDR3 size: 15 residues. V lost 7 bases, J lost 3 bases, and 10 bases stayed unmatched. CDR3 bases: TGTGCCAGCACCCGACAGGGGAGGCTGGAAGAGACCCAGTACTTC. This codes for CASTRQGRLEETQYF.

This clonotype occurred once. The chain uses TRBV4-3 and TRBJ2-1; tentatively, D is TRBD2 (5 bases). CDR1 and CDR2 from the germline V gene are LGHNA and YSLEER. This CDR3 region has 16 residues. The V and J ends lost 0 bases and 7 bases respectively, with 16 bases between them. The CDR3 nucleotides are TGCGCCAGCAGCCAAGACAGGAGGAATCAGGCTAATGAGCAGTTCTTC. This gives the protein CASSQDRRNQANEQFF.

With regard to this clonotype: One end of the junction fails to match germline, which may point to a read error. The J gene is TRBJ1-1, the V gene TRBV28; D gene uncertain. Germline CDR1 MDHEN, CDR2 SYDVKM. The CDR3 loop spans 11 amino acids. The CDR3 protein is CASSPGSTKSF. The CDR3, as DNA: TGTGCCAGCAGTCCCGGGAGCACCAAGAGCTTT.

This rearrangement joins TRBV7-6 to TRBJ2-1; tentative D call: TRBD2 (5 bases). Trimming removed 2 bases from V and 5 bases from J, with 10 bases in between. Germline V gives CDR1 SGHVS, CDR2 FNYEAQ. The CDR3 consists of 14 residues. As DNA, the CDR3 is TGTGCCAGCAGCTTAAATTCGGGGAACAATGAGCAGTTCTTC. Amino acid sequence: CASSLNSGNNEQFF.

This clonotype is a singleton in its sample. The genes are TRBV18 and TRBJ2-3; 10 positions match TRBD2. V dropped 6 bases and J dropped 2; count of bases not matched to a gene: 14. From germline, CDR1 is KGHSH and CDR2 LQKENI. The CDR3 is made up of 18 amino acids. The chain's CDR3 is CASSQRLAGAAPTDTQYF. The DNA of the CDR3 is TGTGCCAGCTCGCAACGGCTAGCGGGGGCCGCTCCCACAGATACGCAGTATTTT. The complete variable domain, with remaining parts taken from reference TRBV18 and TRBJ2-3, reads NAGVMQNPRHLVRRRGQEARLRCSPMKGHSHVYWYRQLPEEGLKFMVYLQKENIIDESGMPKERFSAEFPKEGPSILRIQQVVRGDSAAYFCASSQRLAGAAPTDTQYFGPGTRLTVL.

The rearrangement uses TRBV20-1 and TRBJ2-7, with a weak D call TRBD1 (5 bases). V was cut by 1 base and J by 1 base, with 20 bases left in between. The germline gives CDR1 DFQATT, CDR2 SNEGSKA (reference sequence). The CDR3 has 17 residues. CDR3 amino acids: CSARAPTDSDGSYEQYF. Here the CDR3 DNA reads TGCAGTGCTAGAGCCCCAACCGACAGCGACGGTTCCTACGAGCAGTACTTC.

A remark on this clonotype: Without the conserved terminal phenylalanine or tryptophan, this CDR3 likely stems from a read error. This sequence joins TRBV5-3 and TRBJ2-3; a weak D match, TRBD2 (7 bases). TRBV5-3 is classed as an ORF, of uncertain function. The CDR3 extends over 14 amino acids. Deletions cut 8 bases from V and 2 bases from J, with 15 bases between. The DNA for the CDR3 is TGTGCCAGCAGCGAGGGGGGGCCCACAGATACGCAGTATTAT. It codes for CASSEGGPTDTQYY.

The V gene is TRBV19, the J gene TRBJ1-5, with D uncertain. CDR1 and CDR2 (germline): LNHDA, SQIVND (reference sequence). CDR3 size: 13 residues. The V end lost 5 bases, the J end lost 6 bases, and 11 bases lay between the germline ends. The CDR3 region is CASSALPGQPQHF. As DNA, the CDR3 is TGTGCCAGTAGTGCCCTGCCGGGTCAGCCCCAGCATTTT.

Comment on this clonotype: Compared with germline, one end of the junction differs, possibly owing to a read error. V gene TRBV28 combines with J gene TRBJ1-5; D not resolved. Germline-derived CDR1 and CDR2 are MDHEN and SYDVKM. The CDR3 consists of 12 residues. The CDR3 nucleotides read TGTGCCAGCAGTTCCAGCAATCTGCCCCAGCATTTT. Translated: CASSSSNLPQHF.

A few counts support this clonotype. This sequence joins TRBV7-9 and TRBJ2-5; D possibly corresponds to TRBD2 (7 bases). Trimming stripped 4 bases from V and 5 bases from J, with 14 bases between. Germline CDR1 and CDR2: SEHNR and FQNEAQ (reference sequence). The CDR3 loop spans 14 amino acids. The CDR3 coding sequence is TGTGCCAGCAGCTCCGGGGGGCCAGTGGAGACCCAGTACTTC. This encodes CASSSGGPVETQYF.

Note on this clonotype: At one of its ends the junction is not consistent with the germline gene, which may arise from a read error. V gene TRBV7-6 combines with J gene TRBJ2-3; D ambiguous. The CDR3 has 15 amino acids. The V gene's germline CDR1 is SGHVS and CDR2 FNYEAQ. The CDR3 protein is CASSFGPSVGDTQYF. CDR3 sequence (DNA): TGTGCTAGCAGCTTTGGGCCCTCGGTCGGCGATACGCAGTATTTT. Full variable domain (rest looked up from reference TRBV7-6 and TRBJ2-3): GAGVSQSPRYKVTKRGQDVALRCDPISGHVSLYWYRQALGQGPEFLTYFNYEAQQDKSGLPNDRFSAERPEGSISTLTIQRTEQRDSAMYRCASSFGPSVGDTQYFGPGTRLTVL.

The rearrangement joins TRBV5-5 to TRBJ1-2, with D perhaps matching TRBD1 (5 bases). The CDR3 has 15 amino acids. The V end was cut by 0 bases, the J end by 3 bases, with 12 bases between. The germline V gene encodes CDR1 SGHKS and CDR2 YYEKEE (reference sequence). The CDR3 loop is CASSLDQGPDYGYTF. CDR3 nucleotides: TGTGCCAGCAGCTTGGATCAGGGCCCCGACTATGGCTACACCTTC.